The 20 T cell receptor beta chains in this list originate from one sample, sequenced in a study of beta chain features in type 1 diabetes. Study-wide results and limits: Significant though moderate, a shortening of TCRB CDR3s appeared in all four CD4+ subsets of Type 1 diabetes patients.

Sequencing targeted expressed TCRB transcripts, as all isolated RNA had been reverse transcribed. The table came from immunoSEQ multiplex PCR; TCRdb's copy has only in-frame clones and leaves some out. This table has approximately 30,000 clones, 65% appearing once. Which antigens these TCRs recognize remains unknown. Sequenced: Tregs from blood. The receptor source for this set is a woman between 25 and 40 years old with type 1 diabetes.

V usage is TRBV19 and J usage is TRBJ2-7; 7 positions match TRBD2. CDR1 and CDR2 from the germline V gene are LNHDA and SQIVND (reference sequence). The junction had 8 bases not matched to a gene; V was cut back by 6 bases and J by 0 bases. CDR3 length: 15 amino acids. The CDR3 here is CASRRRLASSYEQYF. DNA for the CDR3: TGTGCCAGTAGACGCCGACTAGCATCCTCCTACGAGCAGTACTTC.

V usage is TRBV7-2 and J usage is TRBJ2-1, with D perhaps matching TRBD2 (5 bases). The CDR3 spans 12 residues. V lost 2 bases to trimming and J lost 10 bases, with 9 bases between them. Germline assignment: CDR1 SGHTA and CDR2 FQGNSA. As DNA, the CDR3 is TGTGCCAGCAGCTTATTGACTATGGAGCAGTTCTTC. Its translation: CASSLLTMEQFF.

The rearrangement joins TRBV2 to TRBJ2-3; the D gene is possibly TRBD2 (7 bases). The CDR3 runs to 13 residues. CDR1 is SNHLY, CDR2 FYNNEI, per germline. V gave up 3 bases and J gave up 8 bases, with 12 bases separating them. DNA of the CDR3: TGTGCCAGCAGTGAGGAGGGGGGGCTTACGCAGTATTTT. This gives the protein CASSEEGGLTQYF. The full variable domain, with the rest looked up from reference TRBV2 and TRBJ2-3, is EPEVTQTPSHQVTQMGQEVILRCVPISNHLYFYWYRQILGQKVEFLVSFYNNEISEKSEIFDDQFSVERPDGSNFTLKIRSTKLEDSAMYFCASSEEGGLTQYFGPGTRLTVL.

In this sample, this clone turned up once. The genes are TRBV7-9 and TRBJ2-1, with 10 bases fitting TRBD2. Germline lookup yields CDR1 SEHNR and CDR2 FQNEAQ (reference sequence). Germline trimming cut 4 bases from V and 7 bases from J; bases unmatched to any gene: 10. The CDR3 is made up of 16 amino acids. CDR3: CASSYSSGRASNEQFF. Here the CDR3 DNA reads TGTGCCAGCAGCTATAGCAGCGGGAGGGCCTCGAATGAGCAGTTCTTC.

The V and J genes are TRBV11-1 and TRBJ2-1; 9 nucleotides line up with TRBD2. Germline V lookup: CDR1 SGHAT, CDR2 FQDESV (reference sequence). CDR3 length equals 17 residues. Trimming took 3 bases from V and 4 from J; bases not matched to a gene: 10. The CDR3 nucleotides are TGTGCCAGCAGCTTTAGGGGAGCGGGAGGCGGGTACAATGAGCAGTTCTTC. It encodes CASSFRGAGGGYNEQFF.

This clone was picked up a small number of times. This rearrangement joins TRBV5-1 to TRBJ2-1; 10 nucleotides match TRBD2. The V gene end was trimmed by 4 bases and the J gene end by 4 bases; junction bases not matched to a gene: 8. The germline CDR1 and CDR2 sequences are SGHRS and YFSETQ. The CDR3 has 16 residues. The CDR3 protein is CASSETSSGSYNEQFF. CDR3 nucleotides: TGCGCCAGCAGCGAGACCTCTAGCGGGAGTTACAATGAGCAGTTCTTC.

Concerning this clone itself: The junction departs from germline at one end; a sequencing error may be responsible. The rearrangement joins TRBV6-5 to TRBJ1-3, with D perhaps TRBD1 (5 bases). Germline V gene data show CDR1 as MNHEY and CDR2 as SVGAGI. This CDR3 contains 16 residues. CDR3 sequence reads: CASSYSVGDSGSTIYF. DNA for the CDR3: TGTGCCAGCAGTTATTCTGTGGGGGACTCTGGAAGCACCATATATTTT.

V usage is TRBV7-2 and J usage is TRBJ2-1, with TRBD2 identical over 7 bases. From germline, CDR1 is SGHTA and CDR2 FQGNSA. J was trimmed by 6 bases and V by 1 base; bases with no gene match: 3. The length of the CDR3 is 14 residues. DNA for the CDR3: TGTGCCAGCAGCTTAGACGCTAGCGGCAATGAGCAGTTCTTC. This gives the protein CASSLDASGNEQFF.

The chain joins TRBV2 to TRBJ1-2, with D possibly matching TRBD1 (6 bases). Germline CDR1 SNHLY, CDR2 FYNNEI. The CDR3 runs to 14 residues. V was pared by 5 bases and J by 3 bases, with 13 bases between. The CDR3 here is CASSPRQEHYGYTF. Written as DNA, the CDR3 is TGTGCCAGCAGTCCCAGACAGGAACACTATGGCTACACCTTC.

This clone is medium-sized by share. The chain combines TRBV4-2 with TRBJ2-2; 10 nucleotides agree with TRBD2. Trimming cost V 3 bases and J 2 bases; bases outside gene matches: 15. The CDR3 sequence is 20 residues long. Germline V gene sequence: CDR1 LGHNA, CDR2 YNFKEQ. The CDR3 here is CASSQEGRLAGAFNTGELFF. In nucleotides, the CDR3 is TGTGCCAGCAGCCAGGAGGGACGGCTAGCGGGAGCCTTTAACACCGGGGAGCTGTTTTTT.

This clone appeared a few times. This chain links TRBV10-3 with TRBJ1-2; no clear D gene. Trimming took 6 bases from V and 3 from J, leaving 17 bases between them. The CDR3 contains 15 residues. CDR1 ENHRY and CDR2 SYGVKD come from the germline V gene. The chain's CDR3 is CAISDSADNYYGYTF. The CDR3, as DNA: TGTGCCATCAGCGATAGCGCTGACAACTACTATGGCTACACCTTC.

The chain is built from TRBV11-1 and TRBJ2-2; 7 bases map to TRBD1. V lost 5 bases and J lost 4; bases outside the gene matches: 4. Germline CDR1 and CDR2: SGHAT and FQDESV (reference sequence). CDR3 size: 14 residues. CDR3 nucleotides: TGTGCCAGCAGCCTTAACAGGGGCACCGGGGAGCTGTTTTTT. Its protein product is CASSLNRGTGELFF.

The gene calls are TRBV5-1 and TRBJ2-1, with 8 bases that match TRBD2. V dropped 2 bases and J dropped 6; count of bases not matched to a gene: 7. This CDR3 is 15 amino acids long. Germline V gene lookup returns CDR1 SGHRS and CDR2 YFSETQ. This chain's CDR3 is CASSFLAGSGNEQFF. The CDR3 DNA follows: TGCGCCAGCAGCTTTTTAGCGGGGTCCGGCAATGAGCAGTTCTTC. The full variable domain, with the rest looked up from reference TRBV5-1 and TRBJ2-1, is KAGVTQTPRYLIKTRGQQVTLSCSPISGHRSVSWYQQTPGQGLQFLFEYFSETQRNKGNFPGRFSGRQFSNSRSEMNVSTLELGDSALYLCASSFLAGSGNEQFFGPGTRLTVL.

The genes are TRBV28 and TRBJ2-2, with 7 bases fitting TRBD1. CDR1 is MDHEN and CDR2 is SYDVKM in the germline V gene. Trimming removed 6 bases from V and 4 bases from J; junction bases left unmatched: 5. The CDR3 totals 14 residues. The CDR3 DNA follows: TGTGCCAGCAGGAGGACAGGATCCACCGGGGAGCTGTTTTTT. Translating it yields CASRRTGSTGELFF.

The rearrangement joins TRBV2 to TRBJ2-1; 7 bases agree with TRBD1. After removal of 7 bases from V and 6 bases from J, the junction contained 6 bases not matched to a gene. There are 13 residues in the CDR3. CDR1 is SNHLY, CDR2 FYNNEI, per germline. The CDR3 sequence is CASILGQINEQFF. The CDR3 DNA is TGTGCCAGCATCCTGGGACAGATCAATGAGCAGTTCTTC.

V gene TRBV5-1 combines with J gene TRBJ2-3; 11 bases map to TRBD2. The V gene end was trimmed by 9 bases and the J gene end by 4 bases; junction bases not matched to a gene: 10. The CDR3 is 15 amino acids. Germline-derived CDR1 and CDR2 are SGHRS and YFSETQ. The CDR3 region has the DNA TGCGCCACAAAGCAGACTAGCGGGACGGCAGATACGCAGTATTTT. Protein sequence: CATKQTSGTADTQYF.

This clone was detected a few times. The CDR3: CASSGTGVSPLHF. The CDR3 DNA follows: TGTGCCAGCTCCGGGACAGGGGTTTCACCCCTCCACTTT. V usage is TRBV18 and J usage is TRBJ1-6, with 10 positions matching TRBD1. V was pared by 6 bases and J by 9 bases, with 2 bases of the junction left unmatched. Germline values: CDR1 KGHSH, CDR2 LQKENI. The CDR3 sequence is 13 residues long. Complete variable domain (other parts from reference TRBV18 and TRBJ1-6): NAGVMQNPRHLVRRRGQEARLRCSPMKGHSHVYWYRQLPEEGLKFMVYLQKENIIDESGMPKERFSAEFPKEGPSILRIQQVVRGDSAAYFCASSGTGVSPLHFGNGTRLTVT.

The V and J genes are TRBV5-4 and TRBJ2-5; 7 nucleotides line up with TRBD1. The CDR3 length is 14 residues. Trimming cost V 4 bases and J 5 bases; bases outside gene matches: 8. Germline lookup yields CDR1 SGHNT and CDR2 YYREEE (reference sequence). CDR3 bases: TGTGCCAGCAGCCAAGACAGGGCTCGGGAGACCCAGTACTTC. Residues: CASSQDRARETQYF.

This sequence joins TRBV7-2 and TRBJ2-7; D may be TRBD2 (7 bases). This CDR3 has 15 amino acids. Germline V gene sequence: CDR1 SGHTA, CDR2 FQGNSA. V was cut by 5 bases and J by 4 bases, with 18 bases left in between. CDR3 nucleotide sequence: TGTGCCAGCAGCCAAAGAACGGGGGGCGTGTACGAGCAGTACTTC. It is translated as CASSQRTGGVYEQYF.

This clone has just one count. The chain uses TRBV30 and TRBJ1-1, with D perhaps matching TRBD1 (6 bases). The CDR3 spans 12 residues. Germline V CDR1 and CDR2: GTSNPN, SVGIG (reference sequence). Trimming shortened V by 2 bases and J by 8 bases, and 12 bases separated the two germline ends. This CDR3 is CAWSQNDREAFF. Here the CDR3 DNA reads TGTGCCTGGAGTCAGAACGACAGGGAAGCTTTCTTT.